Below, 29 T cell receptor beta chains from the same sample are listed, as sequenced in a study of blood T cells in healthy people across ages. It was with a sample-barcoded 5' primer and a J-beta primer mix that a second PCR of roughly 7 to 12 cycles was run. TCRdb re-called the 5' RACE reads with MiXCR, one entry per CDR3 protein. Of roughly 2 million distinct CDR3 sequences listed, 40% to 55% were seen once; the top ten hold approximately 2%. The sequenced material came from blood. These receptors came from a woman aged 40 to 50 in good health.

The chain combines TRBV4-1 with TRBJ2-7, with 9 positions matching TRBD1. The CDR3 is 13 amino acids. The V gene's germline CDR1 is MGHRA and CDR2 YSYEKL. The J segment lost 9 bases and the V segment lost 5 bases, leaving 8 bases of the junction unmatched. The CDR3 loop is CASSSRDREVQYF. CDR3 coding DNA: TGCGCCAGCAGCTCCCGGGACAGGGAAGTGCAGTACTTC.

J is TRBJ1-4 and V is TRBV7-9; D is uncertain. Per germline, CDR1 SEHNR and CDR2 FQNEAQ (reference sequence). V lost 8 bases to trimming and J lost 5 bases, with 15 bases between them. There are 14 residues in the CDR3. CDR3 in amino acids: CASALGQKNEKLFF. The CDR3, as DNA: TGTGCCAGCGCGCTTGGGCAGAAGAATGAAAAACTGTTTTTT.

This sequence joins TRBV7-9 and TRBJ2-5; TRBD1 matches at 8 bases. V lost 4 bases, J lost 9 bases, and 7 bases stayed unmatched. This CDR3 has 13 amino acids. Germline values: CDR1 SEHNR, CDR2 FQNEAQ (reference sequence). CDR3 bases: TGTGCCAGCAGCTCGACAGGGGCCGCCTCCCAGTACTTC. Its protein is CASSSTGAASQYF.

This rearrangement joins TRBV4-3 to TRBJ2-1, with 7 bases lining up with TRBD2. The CDR3 consists of 13 residues. With 6 bases clipped from V and 8 bases from J, the junction kept 7 bases outside the gene matches. CDR1 LGHNA and CDR2 YSLEER come from the germline V gene. This CDR3 is CASSRTSFDEQFF. The CDR3 DNA is TGCGCCAGCAGTAGGACTAGTTTCGATGAGCAGTTCTTC.

The chain combines TRBV11-1 with TRBJ2-1; 7 bases are a match to TRBD1. The CDR3 length is 16 residues. Germline-derived CDR1 and CDR2 are SGHAT and FQDESV (reference sequence). V lost 6 bases, J lost 8 bases, and 16 bases stayed unmatched. This chain's CDR3 is CASSTIPGTAAHEQFF. The DNA for the CDR3 is TGTGCCAGCAGTACAATACCCGGGACAGCCGCCCATGAGCAGTTCTTC. Full variable domain (remainder filled in from reference TRBV11-1 and TRBJ2-1): EAEVAQSPRYKITEKSQAVAFWCDPISGHATLYWYRQILGQGPELLVQFQDESVVDDSQLPKDRFSAERLKGVDSTLKIQPAELGDSAMYLCASSTIPGTAAHEQFFGPGTRLTVL.

This clonotype came up a few times. The chain combines TRBV2 with TRBJ2-1; 9 nucleotides agree with TRBD1. The CDR3 sequence is 12 residues long. V was clipped by 8 bases and J by 7 bases; unmatched bases: 3. Germline V gene data show CDR1 as SNHLY and CDR2 as FYNNEI. CDR3 sequence reads: CASAGTGNEQFF. The CDR3 nucleotides are TGTGCCAGCGCCGGGACAGGGAATGAGCAGTTCTTC.

This rearrangement joins TRBV4-1 to TRBJ2-1; 10 nucleotides agree with TRBD2. In germline, CDR1 is MGHRA, CDR2 YSYEKL. The CDR3 has 19 amino acids. J gave up 2 bases and V 2 bases, and 12 bases lay outside the gene matches. CDR3 loop: CASSQPSGGAPSAYNEQFF. The DNA for the CDR3 is TGCGCCAGCAGCCAACCCAGCGGGGGGGCCCCGAGCGCCTACAATGAGCAGTTCTTC.

This rearrangement joins TRBV3-1 to TRBJ2-3, with 11 nucleotides matching TRBD2. The germline CDR1 and CDR2 sequences are LGHDT and YNNKEL (reference sequence). The CDR3 is 21 residues long. V lost 4 bases to trimming and J lost 0 bases; unmatched junction nucleotides: 18. The CDR3 sequence is CASSPPRRLAGRAFSTDTQYF. The CDR3 DNA reads TGTGCCAGCAGCCCCCCCCGGAGACTAGCGGGGCGGGCTTTTAGCACAGATACGCAGTATTTT.

The chain employs TRBV7-9 and TRBJ2-3; possible D gene TRBD2, 5 bases. Germline V gene lookup returns CDR1 SEHNR and CDR2 FQNEAQ (reference sequence). V shed 2 bases and J shed 11 bases, with 14 bases lying between them. This CDR3 has 13 amino acids. CDR3 protein: CASSLFSAVGQYF. For the CDR3, the DNA is TGTGCCAGCAGCTTATTTAGCGCGGTGGGGCAGTATTTT.

There are many counts of this clonotype. The chain combines TRBV9 with TRBJ2-5; TRBD1 matches 10 bases. With 4 bases clipped from V and 5 bases from J, the junction kept 8 bases outside the gene matches. The CDR3 totals 15 residues. Germline assignment: CDR1 SGDLS and CDR2 YYNGEE. The CDR3 loop is CASSSRQGARETQYF. For the CDR3, the DNA is TGTGCCAGCAGCTCCAGACAGGGGGCTCGCGAGACCCAGTACTTC. Using reference TRBV9 and TRBJ2-5 for the parts outside the CDR3, the full variable domain is DSGVTQTPKHLITATGQRVTLRCSPRSGDLSVYWYQQSLDQGLQFLIQYYNGEERAKGNILERFSAQQFPDLHSELNLSSLELGDSALYFCASSSRQGARETQYFGPGTRLLVL.

V and J are TRBV2 and TRBJ2-5; D is possibly TRBD1 (6 bases). V lost 8 bases, J lost 5 bases, and 18 bases lay in between. The CDR3 covers 14 residues. Germline V lookup: CDR1 SNHLY, CDR2 FYNNEI. The CDR3: CASRKGDGGETQYF. Here the CDR3 DNA reads TGTGCCAGCCGTAAGGGGGACGGTGGGGAGACCCAGTACTTC.

This sequence joins TRBV9 and TRBJ2-1, with 7 bases identical to TRBD2. V was pared by 4 bases and J by 4 bases, with 17 bases of the junction left unmatched. The CDR3 has 18 residues. The V gene's germline CDR1 is SGDLS and CDR2 YYNGEE. The CDR3 sequence is CASSRRGSGSLSYNEQFF. CDR3 sequence (DNA): TGTGCCAGCAGCAGGAGGGGTAGCGGGTCCTTATCTTACAATGAGCAGTTCTTC.

This clonotype appeared a few times. The gene calls are TRBV7-9 and TRBJ2-7; 8 nucleotides agree with TRBD1. V lost 4 bases, J lost 5 bases, and 4 bases stayed unmatched. This CDR3 contains 13 residues. The germline CDR1 and CDR2 sequences are SEHNR and FQNEAQ (reference sequence). The CDR3 loop reads CASSSTGDHEQYF. For the CDR3, the DNA is TGTGCCAGCAGCTCGACAGGGGACCACGAGCAGTACTTC.

The chain carries TRBV5-6 and TRBJ2-7, with 8 nucleotides matching TRBD1. CDR1 is SGHDT and CDR2 is YYEEEE in the germline V gene. The CDR3 spans 14 residues. V was clipped by 4 bases and J by 5 bases; unmatched bases: 8. The CDR3 nucleotides read TGTGCCAGCAGCGAGGACAGGGTAAGCGACGAGCAGTACTTC. It codes for CASSEDRVSDEQYF.

The rearrangement links TRBV7-8 to TRBJ2-5, with D unresolved. CDR1 is SGHVS and CDR2 is FQNEAQ in the germline V gene. This CDR3 region has 15 residues. The V end was cut by 0 bases, the J end by 5 bases, with 13 bases between. CDR3 coding DNA: TGTGCCAGCAGCTTAGCGCGGCTTGCCACGGAGACCCAGTACTTC. Translation: CASSLARLATETQYF.

This chain uses TRBV11-2 with TRBJ1-6, with 7 bases that match TRBD1. CDR1 and CDR2 (germline): SGHAT, FQNNGV. V shed 7 bases and J 2 bases; nucleotides not matched to a gene: 5. CDR3 length: 15 amino acids. CDR3 nucleotide sequence: TGTGCCAGCACCAAGGACAGGCCCTATAATTCACCCCTCCACTTT. Encoded protein: CASTKDRPYNSPLHF.

V gene TRBV20-1 combines with J gene TRBJ1-2; no reliable D call. CDR1 and CDR2 from the germline V gene are DFQATT and SNEGSKA (reference sequence). V lost 3 bases and J 4 bases, leaving 15 bases between the germline ends. This CDR3 is 14 amino acids long. CDR3 nucleotides: TGCAGTGCTAGGACCCGGCGGGATTTCTATGGCTACACCTTC. Protein sequence: CSARTRRDFYGYTF.

This clonotype was seen a few times. The V and J genes are TRBV4-3 and TRBJ2-1; D is unclear. The V gene lost 4 bases and the J gene lost 7 bases, with 11 bases spanning the gap. The CDR3 sequence is 13 residues long. In germline, CDR1 is LGHNA, CDR2 YSLEER. The DNA of the CDR3 is TGCGCCAGCAGCCCAAGATTTAGGAATGAGCAGTTCTTC. Encoded protein: CASSPRFRNEQFF.

The chain joins TRBV7-2 to TRBJ1-4; D unclear. The CDR3 sequence is 15 residues long. Trimming cost V 0 bases and J 3 bases, with 8 bases left between them. CDR1 is SGHTA and CDR2 is FQGNSA in the germline V gene. This CDR3 reads CASSLAGWANEKLFF. As DNA, the CDR3 is TGTGCCAGCAGCTTAGCCGGGTGGGCTAATGAAAAACTGTTTTTT.

The V gene is TRBV13, the J gene TRBJ2-7; D gene ambiguous. The ends were cut back, 0 bases at V and 6 bases at J, with 12 bases in the middle. CDR1 is PRHDT and CDR2 is FYEKMQ in the germline V gene (reference sequence). This CDR3 spans 14 amino acids. CDR3 DNA: TGTGCCAGCAGCTTAGGCTTAAGCTCTGGCGAGCAGTACTTC. Its protein is CASSLGLSSGEQYF.

The rearrangement uses TRBV2 and TRBJ2-5; D may be TRBD2 (5 bases). The DNA end is a closer match to TRBJ2-7, so the J assignment may be wrong. The CDR3 has 11 amino acids. Germline V lookup: CDR1 SNHLY, CDR2 FYNNEI. The CDR3: CASVSVHEQYF. In nucleotides, the CDR3 is TGTGCCAGCGTTAGCGTTCACGAGCAGTACTTC.

This clonotype showed up many times. The J gene is TRBJ2-1, the V gene TRBV2; D is unclear. V was trimmed by 7 bases and J by 3 bases, leaving 4 bases between them. There are 11 residues in the CDR3. The germline CDR1 and CDR2 sequences are SNHLY and FYNNEI. CDR3 region: CASTNYNEQFF. The DNA for the CDR3 is TGTGCCAGCACCAACTACAATGAGCAGTTCTTC.

The V gene is TRBV9, the J gene TRBJ2-3; D is possibly TRBD2 (5 bases). Per the germline V gene, CDR1 is SGDLS and CDR2 is YYNGEE. This CDR3 contains 14 residues. With 4 bases removed from V and 0 bases from J, the gap between germline ends came to 9 bases. In nucleotides, the CDR3 is TGTGCCAGCAGCACTAGTCGGAGCACAGATACGCAGTATTTT. Its translation is CASSTSRSTDTQYF.

This clonotype was counted between two and nine times. The rearrangement uses TRBV6-2 or TRBV6-3 and TRBJ1-2, with D possibly matching TRBD1 (5 bases). CDR1 and CDR2 from the germline V gene are MNHEY and SVGEGT. The CDR3 has 14 residues. V lost 6 bases and J lost 4, with 15 bases in between. The CDR3 spells CASRLPTVSYGYTF. The CDR3 DNA sequence: TGTGCCAGCAGATTACCGACAGTCTCCTATGGCTACACCTTC.

The chain joins TRBV5-1 to TRBJ2-3; 8 bases agree with TRBD2. Looked up from germline, CDR1 is SGHRS and CDR2 is YFSETQ. This CDR3 is built from 14 residues. Unmatched junction bases numbered 4, after V lost 1 base and J lost 6 bases. CDR3 DNA sequence: TGCGCCAGCAGCTTGAGGGTAGCGGGGGATACGCAGTATTTT. Its protein is CASSLRVAGDTQYF.

Ten or more counts support this clonotype. The chain combines TRBV15 with TRBJ2-3, with 9 bases matching TRBD2. The germline V gene has CDR1 LNHNV and CDR2 YYDKDF (reference sequence). V was clipped by 4 bases and J by 2 bases; unmatched bases: 7. The CDR3 extends over 16 amino acids. The CDR3 bases are TGTGCCACCAGCATTGTAGCGGGGGTTTACACAGATACGCAGTATTTT. This encodes CATSIVAGVYTDTQYF.

The V and J genes are TRBV4-3 and TRBJ1-2, with D possibly matching TRBD1 (6 bases). Trimming pared 0 bases from V and 1 base from J, leaving 12 bases between. Per the germline V gene, CDR1 is LGHNA and CDR2 is YSLEER. The length of the CDR3 is 16 residues. As DNA, the CDR3 is TGCGCCAGCAGCCAAGACCCCAGGGGAAATAACTATGGCTACACCTTC. Translation: CASSQDPRGNNYGYTF.

V usage is TRBV5-1 and J usage is TRBJ1-6; 9 positions agree with TRBD1. The V gene's germline CDR1 is SGHRS and CDR2 YFSETQ. The CDR3 has 16 amino acids. Trimming took 0 bases from V and 7 from J; bases not matched to a gene: 5. CDR3 region: CASSLAGTGLNSPLHF. Here the CDR3 DNA reads TGCGCCAGCAGCTTGGCTGGGACAGGGCTCAATTCACCCCTCCACTTT. Based on the CDR3 plus reference TRBV5-1 and TRBJ1-6, the full variable domain is KAGVTQTPRYLIKTRGQQVTLSCSPISGHRSVSWYQQTPGQGLQFLFEYFSETQRNKGNFPGRFSGRQFSNSRSEMNVSTLELGDSALYLCASSLAGTGLNSPLHFGNGTRLTVT.

The chain joins TRBV20-1 to TRBJ1-6; D unclear. Germline CDR1 and CDR2: DFQATT and SNEGSKA (reference sequence). The CDR3 sequence is 14 residues long. Trimming left V 3 bases short and J 8 bases short, with 14 bases between. This CDR3 is CSASATKYDSPLHF. Written as DNA, the CDR3 is TGCAGTGCTAGCGCCACGAAATATGATTCACCCCTCCACTTT.